Shown below are 9 T cell receptor beta chains from a single sample sequenced in a study of T cells in Graves' hyperthyroidism and ophthalmopathy (dated by TCRdb to between 2018 and 2021). Receptors were amplified or captured by multiplex PCR. This sample was sequenced with an Illumina HiSeq 2000. Amplification of TCR beta CDR3 regions was carried out from RNA transcripts. A first-round RT-PCR of the TCR CDR3 used the HTBI primer set with the Qiagen OneStep RT-PCR kit. TCRdb reran the public reads through fastp at Q25 and MiXCR, keeping productive beta chains. Entries that share a CDR3 protein sequence are merged under the most common genes and DNA. For this sample the table gives a few hundred thousand distinct CDR3 sequences, of which around a sixth were detected only once. The ten biggest clones cover about 7% of the sample. Specimen: blood. The receptors were gathered from a woman under 40 with Graves' hyperthyroidism.

The sample holds many counts of this clonotype. The chain employs TRBV27 and TRBJ2-7; perhaps TRBD2 as D (6 bases). Looked up from germline, CDR1 is MNHEY and CDR2 is SMNVEV (reference sequence). Trimming removed 5 bases at V and 6 bases at J, with 17 bases between. The CDR3 is made up of 14 amino acids. CDR3 bases: TGTGCCAGCAGTCCACCGGGAGTGTCTGCCGAGCAGTACTTC. It codes for CASSPPGVSAEQYF.

This clonotype has ten or more counts. The chain has TRBV10-3 and TRBJ2-1; 10 nucleotides align to TRBD1. The trim removed 10 bases at V and 5 bases at J, leaving 5 bases unmatched. The length of the CDR3 is 13 residues. Germline V gives CDR1 ENHRY, CDR2 SYGVKD. This CDR3 reads CATTGGDDNEQFF. In DNA, the CDR3 is TGTGCCACGACAGGGGGCGACGACAATGAGCAGTTCTTC.

The rearrangement uses TRBV11-3 and TRBJ2-3; 7 bases line up with TRBD2. Trimming took 2 bases from V and 6 from J; bases not matched to a gene: 17. This CDR3 contains 18 residues. Germline V CDR1 and CDR2: SGHNT, YENEEA. The CDR3 nucleotides read TGTGCCAGCAGCTTAAAACGGGGGGTGAGCACGGGAGTGGATACGCAGTATTTT. Protein product: CASSLKRGVSTGVDTQYF.

This clonotype came up many times. This chain connects TRBV5-1 to TRBJ2-2; D is uncertain. Per the germline V gene, CDR1 is SGHRS and CDR2 is YFSETQ. The CDR3 totals 16 residues. The V gene lost 3 bases and the J gene lost 0 bases, with 12 bases spanning the gap. The CDR3 here is CASSSRGTSNTGELFF. The CDR3 coding sequence is TGCGCCAGCAGCTCACGCGGTACTTCGAACACCGGGGAGCTGTTTTTT.

This clonotype was recorded at least ten times. The chain couples TRBV27 to TRBJ1-2, with D perhaps matching TRBD1 (5 bases). The CDR3 is 15 amino acids. Germline V gene sequence: CDR1 MNHEY, CDR2 SMNVEV (reference sequence). Trimming stripped 0 bases from V and 4 bases from J, with 12 bases between. The chain's CDR3 is CASSLSGWGFYGYTF. The CDR3 DNA is TGTGCCAGCAGTTTATCGGGATGGGGGTTCTATGGCTACACCTTC.

In its sample, this clonotype was seen many times. CDR3 sequence (DNA): TGTGCCAGCAGCGAAAGGACACCACGAACTGAAGCTTTCTTT. Protein: CASSERTPRTEAFF. The chain has TRBV7-9 and TRBJ1-1; maybe TRBD1 (5 bases). V shed 5 bases and J shed 5 bases, with 15 bases lying between them. The CDR3 is 14 amino acids. Germline V CDR1 and CDR2: SEHNR, FQNEAQ (reference sequence).

The CDR3 reads CACSRFSAGTADTQYF. CDR3 DNA sequence: TGCGCCTGCTCAAGATTTTCAGCGGGAACAGCAGATACGCAGTATTTT. V gene TRBV5-1 combines with J gene TRBJ2-3; TRBD2 aligns across 7 bases. V shed 10 bases and J 4 bases; nucleotides not matched to a gene: 18. Germline loops: CDR1 SGHRS, CDR2 YFSETQ. CDR3 length equals 16 residues.

The chain uses TRBV7-3 and TRBJ2-3; 13 bases line up with TRBD2. This CDR3 has 17 residues. CDR1 is SGHTA, CDR2 FQGTGA, per germline. The trim removed 3 bases at V and 6 bases at J, leaving 9 bases unmatched. The CDR3 DNA is TGTGCCAGCAGCTTGGAACTAGCGGGAGGGCCTGTGGATACGCAGTATTTT. As protein: CASSLELAGGPVDTQYF. The complete variable domain, with remaining parts taken from reference TRBV7-3 and TRBJ2-3, reads GAGVSQTPSNKVTEKGKYVELRCDPISGHTALYWYRQSLGQGPEFLIYFQGTGAADDSGLPNDRFFAVRPEGSVSTLKIQRTERGDSAVYLCASSLELAGGPVDTQYFGPGTRLTVL.

This clonotype has only one observation. The V gene is TRBV14, the J gene TRBJ1-1; a possible D gene is TRBD1 (5 bases). The CDR3 sequence is 15 residues long. Trimming stripped 4 bases from V and 1 base from J, with 13 bases between. Germline V gene data show CDR1 as SGHDN and CDR2 as FVKESK. As DNA, the CDR3 is TGTGCCAGCAGCCCACTAGACAGACAGAACACTGAAGCTTTCTTT. This gives the protein CASSPLDRQNTEAFF.